This TCR beta chain was identified during a study of blood T cell repertoires in COVID-19. The germline V and J ends were trimmed by 0 bases and 3 bases, with 20 bases remaining between them. The germline gives CDR1 SGHRS, CDR2 YFSETQ. This CDR3 comprises 18 residues. Authors' processing steps: Counts of nucleated cells, estimated from reference gene primer amplification, were obtained. This table comes from immunoSEQ multiplex PCR, and its TCRdb copy is limited to in-frame clones, with some not included. V and J calls and clone size are those listed in that table; D and trimming were worked out from the DNA. The sample lists around 450,000 clones, 70% to 90% seen once, with under 2% in the top ten.

Sequencing was done on a sample of PBMCs or T cells enriched from blood (not recorded which). The clonotype originates from a young woman with acute COVID-19. V and J are TRBV5-1 and TRBJ2-3; D might be TRBD1 (6 bases). The chain's CDR3 is CASSLAVNLDRRTDTQYF. The CDR3 coding sequence is TGCGCCAGCAGCTTGGCCGTCAATTTGGACAGAAGGACAGATACGCAGTATTTT. The full variable domain, completed using reference TRBV5-1 and TRBJ2-3, is KAGVTQTPRYLIKTRGQQVTLSCSPISGHRSVSWYQQTPGQGLQFLFEYFSETQRNKGNFPGRFSGRQFSNSRSEMNVSTLELGDSALYLCASSLAVNLDRRTDTQYFGPGTRLTVL.